These 8 T cell receptor beta chains originate from one sample sequenced in a study of cytomegalovirus exposure and HLA in healthy donors. PCR involved 60 Vbeta and 13 Jbeta primers. Generated by immunoSEQ multiplex PCR, the TCRdb table keeps only in-frame clones and is missing some. The sample gives over 120,000 clones, roughly 71% of which show up once; roughly 7.3% is in the top ten. The sequenced material came from PBMCs. The receptors shown here come from a man aged 30 to 39 in good health and CMV-seronegative.

The V gene is TRBV28, the J gene TRBJ1-4, with D perhaps matching TRBD1 (6 bases). Per the germline V gene, CDR1 is MDHEN and CDR2 is SYDVKM. The CDR3 covers 16 residues. Trimming pared 10 bases from V and 3 bases from J, leaving 21 bases between. Here the CDR3 reads CATQMPQGRANEKLFF. For the CDR3, the DNA is TGTGCCACCCAAATGCCACAGGGCAGGGCTAATGAAAAACTGTTTTTT. The whole variable domain, remainder taken from reference TRBV28 and TRBJ1-4, is DVKVTQSSRYLVKRTGEKVFLECVQDMDHENMFWYRQDPGLGLRLIYFSYDVKMKEKGDIPEGYSVSREKKERFSLILESASTNQTSMYLCATQMPQGRANEKLFFGSGTQLSVL.

The chain couples TRBV5-4 to TRBJ2-2; 7 nucleotides match TRBD1. The CDR3 consists of 16 residues. Germline CDR1 reads SGHNT; CDR2 reads YYREEE (reference sequence). Trimming took 0 bases from V and 8 from J; bases not matched to a gene: 10. Written as DNA, the CDR3 is TGTGCCAGCAGCTTGGAATGGGCAGGGGGATCTGGGGAGCTGTTTTTT. This codes for CASSLEWAGGSGELFF.

The genes are TRBV7-9 and TRBJ2-1; 7 bases match TRBD2. Germline assignment: CDR1 SEHNR and CDR2 FQNEAQ (reference sequence). This CDR3 has 19 residues. Trimming took 5 bases from V and 2 from J; bases not matched to a gene: 18. The CDR3 protein is CASSPTTSQTTHTYNEQFF. The CDR3 nucleotides read TGTGCCAGCAGCCCCACGACTAGCCAAACTACCCACACCTACAATGAGCAGTTCTTC.

The V gene is TRBV9, the J gene TRBJ2-7, with TRBD2 matching 12 bases. Unmatched junction bases numbered 6, after V lost 5 bases and J lost 6 bases. In germline, CDR1 is SGDLS, CDR2 YYNGEE. The CDR3 extends over 14 amino acids. The CDR3 DNA reads as TGTGCCAGCAGTTCAGGACTAGCGGGGCTCGAGCAGTACTTC. Its protein product is CASSSGLAGLEQYF. Full variable domain (outside the CDR3, taken from reference TRBV9 and TRBJ2-7): DSGVTQTPKHLITATGQRVTLRCSPRSGDLSVYWYQQSLDQGLQFLIQYYNGEERAKGNILERFSAQQFPDLHSELNLSSLELGDSALYFCASSSGLAGLEQYFGPGTRLTVT.

Worth noting for this clone: The junction does not match germline at one end; this may be a read error. This rearrangement joins TRBV2 to TRBJ2-5, with a possible D match to TRBD2 (6 bases). CDR1 and CDR2 from the germline V gene are SNHLY and FYNNEI. CDR3 length equals 14 residues. The CDR3 loop reads CASLFGLATEAQYF. The CDR3 region has the DNA TGTGCCAGCCTGTTTGGGCTAGCGACAGAGGCCCAGTACTTC.

This clone was seen only a few times. The sample has other DNA sequences that encode this CDR3 too. This CDR3 is CASSERGFTEAFF. The CDR3 region has the DNA TGTGCCAGCAGTGAAAGGGGGTTCACTGAAGCTTTCTTT. The chain has TRBV6-1 and TRBJ1-1; D may be TRBD1 (6 bases). Germline V gene lookup returns CDR1 MNHNS and CDR2 SASEGT. Trimming took 2 bases from V and 4 from J, leaving 8 bases between them. The CDR3 consists of 13 residues.

With respect to this clone: The identical CDR3 is also encoded by other nucleotide sequences in the sample. The rearrangement links TRBV6-1 to TRBJ1-1; TRBD1 is a possible D gene (5 bases). In germline, CDR1 is MNHNS, CDR2 SASEGT. V dropped 2 bases and J dropped 4 bases, with 8 bases sitting between them. CDR3 length equals 13 residues. The CDR3 reads CASSERGFTEAFF. The CDR3, as DNA: TGTGCCAGCAGTGAAAGGGGTTTCACTGAAGCTTTCTTT.

V is TRBV28 and J is TRBJ1-2; TRBD1 matches at 12 bases. This CDR3 region has 16 residues. In germline, CDR1 is MDHEN, CDR2 SYDVKM. V was pared by 2 bases and J by 9 bases, with 10 bases of the junction left unmatched. CDR3 region: CASSLIGGTGGVSYTF. The DNA of the CDR3 is TGTGCCAGCAGTTTAATTGGAGGGACAGGGGGCGTAAGCTACACCTTC.